This T cell receptor beta chain was documented in a study of blood T cell repertoires in COVID-19. As for the study in general: PBMCs, B-cell-depleted T cells, or T cells provided the cDNA or gDNA that made up the material.

CDR3 size: 16 residues. Trimming pared 0 bases from V and 6 bases from J, leaving 15 bases between. The germline gives CDR1 MGHRA, CDR2 YSYEKL. In the original analysis: Reference gene primer amplification yielded estimated nucleated cell counts. Produced via immunoSEQ multiplex PCR; TCRdb's table is partial and in-frame only. V, J and clone size derive from that table, while D and trimming were established from the DNA sequence. The repertoire holds about 140,000 clones, with around nine tenths as singletons. The chain combines TRBV4-1 with TRBJ2-1; a weak D match, TRBD2 (5 bases). Specimen: peripheral blood. The sequence derives from a woman in her sixties or seventies with acute or convalescent COVID-19. The CDR3 coding sequence is TGCGCCAGCAGCCAAGATTTGCTAGCATCTGGCAATGAGCAGTTCTTC. Translated: CASSQDLLASGNEQFF.